Detailed here is one TCR beta chain. Its specific antigen is unknown. Base qualities are not at hand, and no much larger clone is one base apart. Peripheral blood CD8+ and CD4+ T cells from healthy donors, Susac syndrome patients and multiple sclerosis patients were profiled by high-throughput TCR beta sequencing. Multiple sclerosis controls were treatment-naive patients with stable or active relapsing-remitting disease fulfilling revised McDonald criteria. Bulk CD8+ and CD4+ T cells were purified by magnetic negative isolation, while CD8+ TEMRA cells were enriched using FACS. Blood was drawn into EDTA tubes, processed within 24 hours, and PBMCs were isolated by density gradient centrifugation. PBMCs destined for TCR sequencing were cryopreserved in liquid nitrogen and later thawed in a 37 °C water bath. A purity of at least 90% was achieved for sorted or isolated CD4+, CD8+ and CD8+ TEMRA cells.

RNA was extracted using the RNeasy kit, and about 0.5 to 1 ug of the RNA was reverse transcribed with random hexamers. The immunoSEQ multiplex PCR assay, covering 54 Vbeta and 13 Jbeta segments, was used to amplify TCR beta CDR3 regions. PCR amplification bias was corrected using a synthetic template baseline for primer optimization and computational correction. The authors processed their data as follows. Only productive sequences were kept, with reads annotated to V, D and J genes according to IMGT and analyzed in immunoSEQ Analyzer. To calculate clonality, Shannon entropy was normalized by log2 of the number of productive unique sequences and then subtracted from one. For each patient and control, public and private clones were evaluated among the 100 most prevalent clones. A clone was defined as Susac-specific if it was absent from the healthy and MS cohorts, from about 1,100 published viral clones and from other ImmuneACCESS disease sequences. The raw public reads went through TCRdb reprocessing: fastp at Q25, MiXCR clone calling, in-frame beta chains kept. Each entry merges the rows of one CDR3 protein and shows their most common DNA and genes. It is TCRdb's table, rather than the study itself, that gives the V and J calls and clone size. The sample data list about 150,000 distinct CDR3 sequences, and around 95% of these were observed just once. The ten top clones hold roughly 0.2% of the sample.

This entry comes from a study of CD8 T cells in Susac syndrome (dated by TCRdb to the late 2010s). The study in broad terms: The study used repertoire sequencing to test whether antigen drove CD8+ T cell activation and differentiation in Susac syndrome. Clonality of the CD8+ T cell repertoire was compared between about a dozen healthy donors, approximately 14 Susac syndrome patients and about 15 multiple sclerosis patients.

General study outcomes and caveats: The study acknowledged that relatively few individuals were included in the TCR sequencing and HLA analysis.

Reading the germline V gene (reference sequence) gives CDR1 PRHDT and CDR2 FYEKMQ. Taken from cysteine to phenylalanine, the CDR3 has 15 residues. Just CDR3 DNA is preserved here, 45 bases in frame from base 1. Compared with germline, V lacks 5 bases and J lacks 4 bases; bases without a gene match: 9. The chain is assembled from TRBV13 and TRBJ1-1, with 8 bases matching TRBD1. Material: CD8+ T cells from PBMCs. The source of this sequence is a human donor with multiple sclerosis. This receptor carries the CDR3 CASSLRRTGSTEAFF. The DNA is as follows: TGTGCCAGCAGCCTTCGCCGGACAGGGAGCACTGAAGCTTTCTTT.